Each of the 5 T cell receptor beta chains below was sequenced from the same sample in a study of T cell changes during pregnancy in multiple sclerosis. TCRdb's table, derived via immunoSEQ multiplex PCR, lists solely in-frame clones and lacks some. There are roughly 61,000 clones in the sample; roughly nine tenths occur only once, and more than 2.5% lies in the top ten. This sample comprised peripheral blood, obtained in the first trimester of pregnancy. Receptor source: a female donor in good health, enrolled as a control in a pregnancy study.

The J gene is TRBJ1-1, the V gene TRBV20-1, with no clear D. Trimming took off 5 bases at V and 0 bases at J, with 4 bases between the two ends. Germline loops: CDR1 DFQATT, CDR2 SNEGSKA (reference sequence). The CDR3 runs to 11 residues. The CDR3 reads CSAYLNTEAFF. The CDR3 bases are TGCAGTGCTTACTTGAACACTGAAGCTTTCTTT.

CDR3 coding DNA: TGTGCCAGTAGTACGGGGACTAGCGTCTACGAGCAGTACTTC. Its translation: CASSTGTSVYEQYF. V and J are TRBV19 and TRBJ2-7; TRBD2 aligns across 10 bases. CDR3 size: 14 residues. V trimming: 4 bases; J trimming: 3 bases; junction bases outside the gene matches: 3. Germline CDR1 reads LNHDA; CDR2 reads SQIVND (reference sequence). Full variable domain (missing parts from reference TRBV19 and TRBJ2-7): DGGITQSPKYLFRKEGQNVTLSCEQNLNHDAMYWYRQDPGQGLRLIYYSQIVNDFQKGDIAEGYSVSREKKESFPLTVTSAQKNPTAFYLCASSTGTSVYEQYFGPGTRLTVT.

This rearrangement joins TRBV27 to TRBJ2-1, with D perhaps matching TRBD2 (6 bases). Looked up from germline, CDR1 is MNHEY and CDR2 is SMNVEV (reference sequence). The CDR3 spans 13 residues. Between the trimmed V and J ends, which lost 5 bases and 9 bases, there was a span of 14 bases. The CDR3 loop reads CASSLDGRGEQFF. The DNA for the CDR3 is TGTGCCAGCAGTCTTGACGGGCGGGGTGAGCAGTTCTTC.

This sequence joins TRBV15 and TRBJ2-2, with 7 positions matching TRBD1. CDR3 length equals 16 residues. Per germline, CDR1 LNHNV and CDR2 YYDKDF (reference sequence). Trimming took 2 bases from V and 5 from J; bases not matched to a gene: 8. DNA of the CDR3: TGTGCCACCAGCAGACTTAGACAGGGAATAACCGGGGAGCTGTTTTTT. This encodes CATSRLRQGITGELFF.

This chain links TRBV18 with TRBJ2-2; TRBD2 is a possible D gene (5 bases). From germline, CDR1 is KGHSH and CDR2 LQKENI. Trimming shortened V by 3 bases and J by 6 bases, and 17 bases separated the two germline ends. The CDR3 extends over 16 amino acids. The CDR3 here is CASSPMGGFGAGELFF. CDR3 in DNA: TGTGCCAGCTCACCGATGGGCGGCTTCGGGGCCGGGGAGCTGTTTTTT.